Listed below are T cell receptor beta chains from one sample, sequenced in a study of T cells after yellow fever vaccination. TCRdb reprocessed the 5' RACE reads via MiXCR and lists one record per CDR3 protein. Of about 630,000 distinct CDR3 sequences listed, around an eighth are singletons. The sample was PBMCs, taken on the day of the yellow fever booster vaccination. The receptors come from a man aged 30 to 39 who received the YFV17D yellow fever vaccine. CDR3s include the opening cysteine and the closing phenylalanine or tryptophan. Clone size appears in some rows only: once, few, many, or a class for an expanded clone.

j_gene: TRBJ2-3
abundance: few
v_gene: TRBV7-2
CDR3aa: CASSTGQGKGDTDTQYF

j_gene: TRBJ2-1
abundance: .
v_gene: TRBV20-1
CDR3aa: CSASQGQFRGSYNEQFF

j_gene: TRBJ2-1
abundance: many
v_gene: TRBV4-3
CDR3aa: CASSQDPQGLEQFF

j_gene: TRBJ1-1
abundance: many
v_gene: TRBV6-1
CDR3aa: CASRPDRDRGTEAFF

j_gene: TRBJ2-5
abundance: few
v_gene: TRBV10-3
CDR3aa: CAIAGSKFQETQYF

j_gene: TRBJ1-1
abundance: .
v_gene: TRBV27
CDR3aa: CASSFGRGTEAFF

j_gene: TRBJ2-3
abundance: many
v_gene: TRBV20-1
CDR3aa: CSARTISRGATDTQYF

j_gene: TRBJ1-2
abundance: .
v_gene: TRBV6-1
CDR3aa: CASAGRDRGGYTF

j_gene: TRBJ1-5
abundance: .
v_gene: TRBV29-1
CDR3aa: CSVGTGDQPQHF

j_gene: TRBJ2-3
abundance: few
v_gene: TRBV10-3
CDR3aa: CAIKGENTDTQYF

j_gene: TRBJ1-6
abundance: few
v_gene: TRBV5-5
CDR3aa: CASSLVPWDGSPLHF

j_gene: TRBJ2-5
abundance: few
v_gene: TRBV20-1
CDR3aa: CSATKGGLQTQYF

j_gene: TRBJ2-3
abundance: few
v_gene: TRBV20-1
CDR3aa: CSAPRLETDTQYF

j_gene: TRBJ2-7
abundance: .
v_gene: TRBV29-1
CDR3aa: CSVAGGWGGTSGINEQYF

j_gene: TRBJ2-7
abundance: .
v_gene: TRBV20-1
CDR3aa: CSARDVLAGVGYEQYF

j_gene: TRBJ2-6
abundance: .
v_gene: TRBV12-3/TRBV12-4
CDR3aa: CASSRPNRFGANVLTF

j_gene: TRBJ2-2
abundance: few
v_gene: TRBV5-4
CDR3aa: CASSSWPSGNTGELFF

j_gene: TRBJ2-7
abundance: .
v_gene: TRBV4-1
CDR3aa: CAISPGPNYEQYF

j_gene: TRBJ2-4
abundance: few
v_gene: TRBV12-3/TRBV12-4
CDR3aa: CASGEVKNIQYF

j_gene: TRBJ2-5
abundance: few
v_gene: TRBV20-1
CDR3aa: CSARDPGQVGETQYF

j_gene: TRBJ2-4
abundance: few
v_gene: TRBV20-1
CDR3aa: CSAPDRVKNIQYF

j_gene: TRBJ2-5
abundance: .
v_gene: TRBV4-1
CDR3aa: CASSQLGTGGSQETQYF

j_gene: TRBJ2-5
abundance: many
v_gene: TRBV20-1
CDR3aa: CSARVTGEETQYF

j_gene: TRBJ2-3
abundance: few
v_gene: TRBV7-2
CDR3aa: CASSWTSGGTDTQYF

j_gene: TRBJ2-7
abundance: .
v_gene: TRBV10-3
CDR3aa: CAISEPGLGAQYF

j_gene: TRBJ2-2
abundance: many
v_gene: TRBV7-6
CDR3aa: CASSPVLRTGELFF

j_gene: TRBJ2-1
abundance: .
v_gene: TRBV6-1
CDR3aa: CASRTAGRGTYNEQFF

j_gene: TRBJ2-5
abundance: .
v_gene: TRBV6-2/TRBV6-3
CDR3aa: CASSPGGPEQTQYF

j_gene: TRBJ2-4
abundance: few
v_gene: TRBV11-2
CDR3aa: CASSPQGARAKNIQYF

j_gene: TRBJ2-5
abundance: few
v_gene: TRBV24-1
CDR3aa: CPRLAGGKGQETQYF

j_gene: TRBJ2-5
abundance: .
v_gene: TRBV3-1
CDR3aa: CASTNQFPGTSQETQYF

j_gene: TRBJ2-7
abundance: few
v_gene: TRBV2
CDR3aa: CASSASRLAGYYEQYF

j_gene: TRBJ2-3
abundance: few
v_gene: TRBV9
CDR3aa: CASSVLAGNQYF

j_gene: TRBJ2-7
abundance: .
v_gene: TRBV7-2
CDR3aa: CASSLIGQGYEQYF

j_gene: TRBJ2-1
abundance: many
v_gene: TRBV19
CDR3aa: CASSIGSRPPAVF

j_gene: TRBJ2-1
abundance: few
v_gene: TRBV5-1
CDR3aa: CASSWRGAANEQFF

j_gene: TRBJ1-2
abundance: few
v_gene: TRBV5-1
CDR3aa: CASSSLSPTLTGTGYTF

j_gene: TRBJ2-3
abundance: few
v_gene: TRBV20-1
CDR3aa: CSARASGGTDTQYF

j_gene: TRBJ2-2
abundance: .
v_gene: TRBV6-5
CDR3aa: CASSYGGAGAGELFF

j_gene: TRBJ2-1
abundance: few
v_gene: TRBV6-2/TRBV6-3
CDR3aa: CASSYYTEQFF

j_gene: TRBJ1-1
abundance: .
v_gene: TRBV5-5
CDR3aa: CASSKRDRENTEAFF

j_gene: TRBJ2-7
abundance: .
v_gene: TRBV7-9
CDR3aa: CASSQQTRSGLEQYF

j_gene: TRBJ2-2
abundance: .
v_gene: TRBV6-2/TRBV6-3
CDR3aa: CASSGSPPGELFF

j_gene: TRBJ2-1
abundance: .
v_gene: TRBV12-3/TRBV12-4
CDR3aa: CAVQPMTSYNEQFF

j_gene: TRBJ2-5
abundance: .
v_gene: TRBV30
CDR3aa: CAWEGAGRGETQYF

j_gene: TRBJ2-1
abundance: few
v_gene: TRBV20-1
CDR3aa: CSAFGTGVSNEQFF

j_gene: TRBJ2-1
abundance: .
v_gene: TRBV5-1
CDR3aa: CASSAGTSQHEQFF

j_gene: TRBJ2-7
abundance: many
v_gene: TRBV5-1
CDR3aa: CASRPGQPPYEQYF

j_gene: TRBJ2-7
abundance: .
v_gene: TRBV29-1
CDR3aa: CSVRRAPASSYEQYF

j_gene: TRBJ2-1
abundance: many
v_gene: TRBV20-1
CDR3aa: CSARHQLLSSYNEQFF

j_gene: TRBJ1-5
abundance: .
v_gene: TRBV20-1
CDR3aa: CSARGGQGLVQPQHF

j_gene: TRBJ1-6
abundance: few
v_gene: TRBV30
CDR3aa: CAWSLTGGNSPLHF

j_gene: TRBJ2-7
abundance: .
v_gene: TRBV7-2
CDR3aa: CASSSRTVTYEQYF

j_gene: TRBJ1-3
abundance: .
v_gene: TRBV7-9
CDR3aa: CAREGEFRNTIYF